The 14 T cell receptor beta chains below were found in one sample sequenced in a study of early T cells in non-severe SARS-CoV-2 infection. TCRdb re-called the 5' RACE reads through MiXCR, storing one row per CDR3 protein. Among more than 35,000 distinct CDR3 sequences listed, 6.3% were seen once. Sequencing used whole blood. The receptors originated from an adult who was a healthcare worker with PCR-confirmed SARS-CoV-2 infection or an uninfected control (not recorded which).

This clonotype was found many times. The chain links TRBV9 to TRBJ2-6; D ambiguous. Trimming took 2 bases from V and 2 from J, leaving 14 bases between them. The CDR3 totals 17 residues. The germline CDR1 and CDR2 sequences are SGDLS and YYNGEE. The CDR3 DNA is TGTGCCAGCAGCGTCGCGCCCCATAGAACTGGGGCCAACGTCCTGACTTTC. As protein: CASSVAPHRTGANVLTF. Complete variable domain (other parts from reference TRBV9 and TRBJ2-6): DSGVTQTPKHLITATGQRVTLRCSPRSGDLSVYWYQQSLDQGLQFLIQYYNGEERAKGNILERFSAQQFPDLHSELNLSSLELGDSALYFCASSVAPHRTGANVLTFGAGSRLTVL.

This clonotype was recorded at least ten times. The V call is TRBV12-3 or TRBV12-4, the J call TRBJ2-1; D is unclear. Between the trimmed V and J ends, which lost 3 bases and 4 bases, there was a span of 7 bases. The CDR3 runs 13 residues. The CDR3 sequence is CASSLNLYNEQFF. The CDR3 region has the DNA TGTGCCAGCAGTTTGAATCTGTACAATGAGCAGTTCTTC.

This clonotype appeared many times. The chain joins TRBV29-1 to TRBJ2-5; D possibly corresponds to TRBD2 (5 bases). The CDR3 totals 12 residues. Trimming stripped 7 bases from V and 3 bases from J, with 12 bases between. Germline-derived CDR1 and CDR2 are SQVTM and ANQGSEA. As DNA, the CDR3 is TGCAGCGCAGGACCGCGGGAAGAGACCCAGTACTTC. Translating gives CSAGPREETQYF.

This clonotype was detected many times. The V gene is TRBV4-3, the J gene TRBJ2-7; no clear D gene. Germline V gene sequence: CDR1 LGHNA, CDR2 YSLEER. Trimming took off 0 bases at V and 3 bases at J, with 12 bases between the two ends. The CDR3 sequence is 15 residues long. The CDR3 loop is CASSQDYGRIYEQYF. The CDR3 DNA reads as TGCGCCAGCAGCCAAGACTACGGCCGGATCTACGAGCAGTACTTC.

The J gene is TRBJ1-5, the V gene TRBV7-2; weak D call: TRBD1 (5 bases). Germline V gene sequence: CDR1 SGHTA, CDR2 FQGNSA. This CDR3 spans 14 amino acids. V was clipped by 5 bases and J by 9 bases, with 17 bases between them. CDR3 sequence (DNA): TGTGCCAGCAGCCCGGGGCGCCTTCAGGGGCCCCAGCATTTT. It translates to CASSPGRLQGPQHF.

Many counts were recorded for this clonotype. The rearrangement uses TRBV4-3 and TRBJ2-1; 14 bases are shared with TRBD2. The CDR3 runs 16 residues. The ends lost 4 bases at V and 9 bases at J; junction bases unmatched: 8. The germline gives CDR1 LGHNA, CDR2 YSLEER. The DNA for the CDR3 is TGCGCCAGCAGCCTCGCGGGACTAGCGGGAGAATCTGAGCAGTTCTTC. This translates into CASSLAGLAGESEQFF.

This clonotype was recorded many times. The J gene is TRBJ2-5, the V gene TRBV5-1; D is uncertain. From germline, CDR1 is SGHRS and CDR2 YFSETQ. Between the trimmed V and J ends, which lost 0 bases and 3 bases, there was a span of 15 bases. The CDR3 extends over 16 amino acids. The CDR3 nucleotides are TGCGCCAGCAGCTTGGGGTTTACAGCTGCTAAAGAGACCCAGTACTTC. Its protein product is CASSLGFTAAKETQYF. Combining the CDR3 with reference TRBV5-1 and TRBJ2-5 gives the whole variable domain KAGVTQTPRYLIKTRGQQVTLSCSPISGHRSVSWYQQTPGQGLQFLFEYFSETQRNKGNFPGRFSGRQFSNSRSEMNVSTLELGDSALYLCASSLGFTAAKETQYFGPGTRLLVL.

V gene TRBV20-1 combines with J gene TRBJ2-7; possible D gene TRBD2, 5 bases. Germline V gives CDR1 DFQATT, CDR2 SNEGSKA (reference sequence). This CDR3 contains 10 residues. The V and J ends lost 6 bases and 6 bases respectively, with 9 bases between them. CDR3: CSAGVSEQYF. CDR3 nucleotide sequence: TGCAGTGCCGGGGTATCCGAGCAGTACTTC.

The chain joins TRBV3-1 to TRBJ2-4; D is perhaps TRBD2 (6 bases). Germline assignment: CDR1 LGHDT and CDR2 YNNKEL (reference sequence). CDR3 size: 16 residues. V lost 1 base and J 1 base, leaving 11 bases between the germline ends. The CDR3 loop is CASSQVFREAKNIQYF. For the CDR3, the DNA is TGTGCCAGCAGCCAAGTTTTTCGGGAGGCCAAAAACATTCAGTACTTC.

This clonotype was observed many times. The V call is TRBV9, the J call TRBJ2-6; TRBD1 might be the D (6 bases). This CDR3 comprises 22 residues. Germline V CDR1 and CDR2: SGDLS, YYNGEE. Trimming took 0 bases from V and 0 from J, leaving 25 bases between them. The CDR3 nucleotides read TGTGCCAGCAGCGTAGCCCAGGGGCCTTCTGGGGCTCTTCTCTCTGGGGCCAACGTCCTGACTTTC. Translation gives CASSVAQGPSGALLSGANVLTF.

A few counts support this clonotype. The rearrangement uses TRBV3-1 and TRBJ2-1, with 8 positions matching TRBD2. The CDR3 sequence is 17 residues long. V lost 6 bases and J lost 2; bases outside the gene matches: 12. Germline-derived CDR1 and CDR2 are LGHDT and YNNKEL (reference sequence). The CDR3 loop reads CASRPGLAGLTYNEQFF. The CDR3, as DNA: TGTGCCAGCAGACCTGGATTAGCGGGGTTAACCTACAATGAGCAGTTCTTC.

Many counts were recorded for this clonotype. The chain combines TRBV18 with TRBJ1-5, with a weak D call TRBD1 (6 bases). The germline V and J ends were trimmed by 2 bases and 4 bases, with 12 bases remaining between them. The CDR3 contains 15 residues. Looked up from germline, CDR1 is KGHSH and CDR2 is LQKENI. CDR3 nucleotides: TGTGCCAGCTCACCAAGGGGGGATGGAAATCAGCCCCAGCATTTT. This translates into CASSPRGDGNQPQHF.

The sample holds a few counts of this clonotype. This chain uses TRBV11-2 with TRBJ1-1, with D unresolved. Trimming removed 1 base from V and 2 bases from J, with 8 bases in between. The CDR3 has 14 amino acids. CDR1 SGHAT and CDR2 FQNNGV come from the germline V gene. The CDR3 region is CASSLGGINTEAFF. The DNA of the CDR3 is TGTGCCAGCAGCTTAGGGGGAATCAACACTGAAGCTTTCTTT.

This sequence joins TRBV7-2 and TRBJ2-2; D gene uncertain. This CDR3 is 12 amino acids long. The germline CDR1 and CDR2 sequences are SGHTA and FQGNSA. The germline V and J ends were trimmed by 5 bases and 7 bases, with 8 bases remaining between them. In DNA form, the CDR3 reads TGTGCCAGCAGCCGGGCCCGCGGGGAGCTGTTTTTT. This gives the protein CASSRARGELFF.